The rows below give T cell receptor beta chains drawn from one sample of a study of Ad26.COV2.S vaccination and SARS-CoV-2 variants. Measured with immunoSEQ multiplex PCR; TCRdb has only the in-frame clones, and not every one. Here the sample spans 350,000 to 550,000 clones, 85% to 90% being singletons. Sequenced here: peripheral blood, sampled in a trial of Ad26.COV2.S vaccine versus placebo. These receptors all stem from a person between 18 and 65 years old who received the Ad26.COV2.S COVID-19 vaccine or a placebo. Each CDR3 is given with its conserved first and last residue. A D gene is named only where the DNA matches it firmly. A clone size is listed for some rows: how often the clone was seen (once, few, many), or a class if it is expanded.

clone size: NA; V gene: TRBV6-6; CDR3 length: 12; D gene: TRBD1; J gene: TRBJ1-2; CDR3 protein: CASNPQGQGNTF; CDR3 DNA: TGTGCCAGCAATCCCCAGGGACAGGGAAACACTTTC
clone size: once; V gene: TRBV9; CDR3 length: 15; D gene: NA; J gene: TRBJ2-1; CDR3 protein: CASSVDPGDYNEQFF; CDR3 DNA: TGTGCCAGCAGCGTAGACCCCGGGGACTACAATGAGCAGTTCTTC
clone size: NA; V gene: TRBV30; CDR3 length: 14; D gene: TRBD1; J gene: TRBJ2-5; CDR3 protein: CAWSVQGTVETQYF; CDR3 DNA: TGTGCCTGGAGTGTACAAGGGACAGTGGAGACCCAGTACTTC
clone size: once; V gene: TRBV6-6; CDR3 length: 14; D gene: NA; J gene: TRBJ1-1; CDR3 protein: CASALGGEDTEAFF; CDR3 DNA: TGTGCCAGCGCCCTGGGGGGGGAGGACACTGAAGCTTTCTTT
clone size: NA; V gene: TRBV28; CDR3 length: 14; D gene: TRBD1; J gene: TRBJ2-7; CDR3 protein: CASTSGTGWYEQYF; CDR3 DNA: TGTGCCAGCACCTCCGGGACAGGGTGGTACGAGCAGTACTTC
clone size: NA; V gene: TRBV5-5; CDR3 length: 14; D gene: TRBD1; J gene: TRBJ1-4; CDR3 protein: CASSPPGQGRKLFF; CDR3 DNA: TGTGCCAGCAGCCCGCCGGGACAGGGAAGAAAACTGTTTTTT
clone size: NA; V gene: TRBV5-1; CDR3 length: 17; D gene: TRBD1; J gene: TRBJ1-1; CDR3 protein: CASSLRGQGRVNTEAFF; CDR3 DNA: TGCGCCAGCAGCTTGCGGGGACAGGGGCGGGTGAACACTGAAGCTTTCTTT
clone size: NA; V gene: TRBV7-9; CDR3 length: 14; D gene: NA; J gene: TRBJ1-3; CDR3 protein: CASGGGFSGNTIYF; CDR3 DNA: TGTGCCAGCGGGGGCGGCTTCTCTGGAAACACCATATATTTT
clone size: few; V gene: TRBV4-3; CDR3 length: 17; D gene: NA; J gene: TRBJ1-6; CDR3 protein: CASSQGPKGSYNSPLHF; CDR3 DNA: TGCGCCAGCAGCCAAGGCCCCAAGGGCTCCTATAATTCACCCCTCCACTTT
clone size: NA; V gene: TRBV7-9; CDR3 length: 17; D gene: NA; J gene: TRBJ1-6; CDR3 protein: CASRIAGGEAYNSPLHF; CDR3 DNA: TGTGCCAGCAGAATAGCGGGGGGTGAGGCGTATAATTCACCCCTCCACTTT
clone size: NA; V gene: TRBV19; CDR3 length: 15; D gene: TRBD2; J gene: TRBJ2-2; CDR3 protein: CASSLWLAGTGELFF; CDR3 DNA: TGTGCCAGTAGTTTGTGGCTAGCGGGCACCGGGGAGCTGTTTTTT
clone size: NA; V gene: TRBV9; CDR3 length: 15; D gene: NA; J gene: TRBJ2-1; CDR3 protein: CASSVGGRQHNEQFF; CDR3 DNA: TGTGCCAGCAGCGTAGGCGGGCGGCAGCACAATGAGCAGTTCTTC
clone size: many; V gene: TRBV19; CDR3 length: 13; D gene: NA; J gene: TRBJ2-1; CDR3 protein: CASSPSEVNEQFF; CDR3 DNA: TGTGCCAGTAGTCCCTCGGAGGTCAATGAGCAGTTCTTC
clone size: NA; V gene: TRBV25-1; CDR3 length: 15; D gene: NA; J gene: TRBJ2-5; CDR3 protein: CASSESTDYQETQYF; CDR3 DNA: TGTGCCAGCAGTGAAAGTACAGACTACCAAGAGACCCAGTACTTC
clone size: NA; V gene: TRBV5-5; CDR3 length: 13; D gene: NA; J gene: TRBJ1-5; CDR3 protein: CASSRDSNQPQHF; CDR3 DNA: TGTGCCAGCAGCAGGGATAGCAATCAGCCCCAGCATTTT
clone size: NA; V gene: TRBV9; CDR3 length: 15; D gene: NA; J gene: TRBJ1-6; CDR3 protein: CASSVGPGVHSPLHF; CDR3 DNA: TGTGCCAGCAGCGTAGGTCCAGGGGTCCACTCACCCCTCCACTTT
clone size: NA; V gene: TRBV28; CDR3 length: 14; D gene: NA; J gene: TRBJ2-7; CDR3 protein: CASGSWAGAYEQYF; CDR3 DNA: TGTGCCAGCGGGTCCTGGGCGGGGGCTTACGAGCAGTACTTC
clone size: NA; V gene: TRBV28; CDR3 length: 14; D gene: TRBD1; J gene: TRBJ2-1; CDR3 protein: CASRVLAGGNEQFF; CDR3 DNA: TGTGCCAGCAGAGTACTTGCAGGGGGAAATGAGCAGTTCTTC
clone size: NA; V gene: TRBV7-9; CDR3 length: 14; D gene: TRBD1; J gene: TRBJ1-6; CDR3 protein: CASSRQGANSPLHF; CDR3 DNA: TGTGCCAGCAGCCGACAGGGGGCTAATTCACCCCTCCACTTT
clone size: NA; V gene: TRBV4-3; CDR3 length: 18; D gene: TRBD1; J gene: TRBJ1-2; CDR3 protein: CASSQELDRGRLGYGYTF; CDR3 DNA: TGCGCCAGCAGCCAAGAGCTGGACAGGGGGCGGCTTGGCTATGGCTACACCTTC
clone size: NA; V gene: TRBV24-1; CDR3 length: 13; D gene: NA; J gene: TRBJ2-3; CDR3 protein: CATSDQDRNTQYF; CDR3 DNA: TGTGCCACCAGTGACCAAGACAGAAATACGCAGTATTTT
clone size: NA; V gene: TRBV7-9; CDR3 length: 13; D gene: NA; J gene: TRBJ1-2; CDR3 protein: CASSSQGGDGYTF; CDR3 DNA: TGTGCCAGCAGCTCCCAGGGTGGGGATGGCTACACCTTC
clone size: few; V gene: TRBV29-1; CDR3 length: 13; D gene: NA; J gene: TRBJ1-1; CDR3 protein: CSVDGGRLSEAFF; CDR3 DNA: TGCAGCGTTGATGGGGGTCGCTTGTCCGAAGCTTTCTTT
clone size: few; V gene: TRBV7-8; CDR3 length: 17; D gene: NA; J gene: TRBJ2-1; CDR3 protein: CASSRELVPSSYNEQFF; CDR3 DNA: TGTGCCAGCAGCCGAGAACTGGTGCCGAGCTCCTACAATGAGCAGTTCTTC
clone size: NA; V gene: TRBV5-4; CDR3 length: 15; D gene: TRBD1; J gene: TRBJ1-6; CDR3 protein: CASSLRTGEDSPLHF; CDR3 DNA: TGTGCCAGCAGCCTTCGGACAGGGGAGGATTCACCCCTCCACTTT
clone size: NA; V gene: TRBV18; CDR3 length: 13; D gene: NA; J gene: TRBJ2-5; CDR3 protein: CASHTGSQETQYF; CDR3 DNA: TGTGCCAGCCATACAGGGAGTCAAGAGACCCAGTACTTC
clone size: NA; V gene: TRBV6-6; CDR3 length: 11; D gene: NA; J gene: TRBJ1-1; CDR3 protein: CASSPNTEAFF; CDR3 DNA: TGTGCCAGCAGTCCTAACACTGAAGCTTTCTTT
clone size: NA; V gene: TRBV5-1; CDR3 length: 14; D gene: TRBD1; J gene: TRBJ1-4; CDR3 protein: CASSSDRAGEKLFF; CDR3 DNA: TGCGCCAGCAGCTCCGACAGGGCGGGAGAAAAACTGTTTTTT
clone size: NA; V gene: TRBV6-5; CDR3 length: 14; D gene: NA; J gene: TRBJ1-2; CDR3 protein: CASSYPDVTYGYTF; CDR3 DNA: TGTGCCAGCAGTTACCCCGACGTTACCTATGGCTACACCTTC
clone size: few; V gene: TRBV7-3; CDR3 length: 16; D gene: NA; J gene: TRBJ2-3; CDR3 protein: CASSLTFAGGTDTQYF; CDR3 DNA: TGTGCCAGCAGCTTAACGTTTGCCGGGGGCACAGATACGCAGTATTTT
clone size: NA; V gene: TRBV5-1; CDR3 length: 15; D gene: TRBD2; J gene: TRBJ2-5; CDR3 protein: CASSRAGASQETQYF; CDR3 DNA: TGCGCCAGCAGTCGAGCGGGGGCCTCCCAAGAGACCCAGTACTTC
clone size: NA; V gene: TRBV9; CDR3 length: 16; D gene: NA; J gene: TRBJ2-1; CDR3 protein: CASSVDPGPEPNEQFF; CDR3 DNA: TGTGCCAGCAGCGTAGATCCGGGACCCGAACCAAATGAGCAGTTCTTC
clone size: NA; V gene: TRBV12-2; CDR3 length: 11; D gene: NA; J gene: TRBJ1-1; CDR3 protein: CASRSRLGAFF; CDR3 DNA: TGTGCAAGTCGCTCTCGACTCGGGGCTTTCTTT
clone size: NA; V gene: TRBV30; CDR3 length: 13; D gene: NA; J gene: TRBJ1-1; CDR3 protein: CAWNVIAGTEAFF; CDR3 DNA: TGTGCCTGGAACGTGATAGCGGGGACTGAAGCTTTCTTT
clone size: NA; V gene: TRBV28; CDR3 length: 14; D gene: NA; J gene: TRBJ1-2; CDR3 protein: CASSSSTGGYGYTF; CDR3 DNA: NA
clone size: NA; V gene: TRBV20-1; CDR3 length: 14; D gene: TRBD2; J gene: TRBJ2-1; CDR3 protein: CSASGLAEGNEQFF; CDR3 DNA: TGCAGTGCTAGTGGACTAGCGGAGGGTAATGAGCAGTTCTTC
clone size: NA; V gene: TRBV2; CDR3 length: 13; D gene: NA; J gene: TRBJ1-2; CDR3 protein: CASSGGTVYGYTF; CDR3 DNA: TGTGCCAGCAGTGGAGGCACTGTCTATGGCTACACCTTC
clone size: NA; V gene: TRBV11-3; CDR3 length: 12; D gene: NA; J gene: TRBJ1-1; CDR3 protein: CASSFGGTEAFF; CDR3 DNA: TGTGCCAGCAGCTTTGGGGGAACTGAAGCTTTCTTT
clone size: NA; V gene: TRBV7-2; CDR3 length: 15; D gene: NA; J gene: TRBJ1-5; CDR3 protein: CASSLGGQAPGPQHF; CDR3 DNA: TGTGCCAGCAGCTTGGGGGGGCAGGCCCCCGGGCCCCAGCATTTT
clone size: NA; V gene: TRBV2; CDR3 length: 14; D gene: NA; J gene: TRBJ1-1; CDR3 protein: CASSVQGLNTEAFF; CDR3 DNA: TGTGCCAGCAGTGTACAGGGATTGAACACTGAAGCTTTCTTT
clone size: NA; V gene: TRBV5-1; CDR3 length: 16; D gene: NA; J gene: TRBJ2-4; CDR3 protein: CASSLTVGLAKNIQYF; CDR3 DNA: TGCGCCAGCAGCTTGACAGTGGGGCTTGCCAAAAACATTCAGTACTTC
clone size: NA; V gene: TRBV7-8; CDR3 length: 14; D gene: TRBD1; J gene: TRBJ1-6; CDR3 protein: CASSTGTGDSPLHF; CDR3 DNA: TGTGCCAGCAGCACCGGGACAGGGGATTCACCCCTCCACTTT
clone size: NA; V gene: TRBV7-9; CDR3 length: 16; D gene: NA; J gene: TRBJ1-1; CDR3 protein: CASSPGGASRNTEAFF; CDR3 DNA: TGTGCCAGCAGCCCAGGAGGGGCCTCACGGAACACTGAAGCTTTCTTT
clone size: NA; V gene: TRBV9; CDR3 length: 14; D gene: NA; J gene: TRBJ2-3; CDR3 protein: CASSVAGFTDTQYF; CDR3 DNA: TGTGCCAGCAGCGTGGCGGGGTTCACAGATACGCAGTATTTT
clone size: NA; V gene: TRBV9; CDR3 length: 17; D gene: TRBD2; J gene: TRBJ2-3; CDR3 protein: CASSVVSGGASTDTQYF; CDR3 DNA: TGTGCCAGCAGCGTTGTTAGCGGGGGGGCTAGCACAGATACGCAGTATTTT
clone size: NA; V gene: TRBV7-2; CDR3 length: 15; D gene: NA; J gene: TRBJ1-1; CDR3 protein: CASSPGGALPPQAFF; CDR3 DNA: TGTGCCAGCAGCCCCGGGGGGGCCCTCCCCCCTCAAGCTTTCTTT
clone size: few; V gene: TRBV11-1; CDR3 length: 13; D gene: TRBD1; J gene: TRBJ1-5; CDR3 protein: CASSPGTGGPQHF; CDR3 DNA: TGTGCCAGCAGCCCAGGGACAGGGGGGCCCCAGCATTTT
clone size: NA; V gene: TRBV7-2; CDR3 length: 13; D gene: NA; J gene: TRBJ1-1; CDR3 protein: CASSPRGLTEAFF; CDR3 DNA: TGTGCCAGCAGCCCCAGGGGATTGACTGAAGCTTTCTTT
clone size: NA; V gene: TRBV4-2; CDR3 length: 12; D gene: NA; J gene: TRBJ2-3; CDR3 protein: CASSQELDTQYF; CDR3 DNA: TGTGCCAGCAGCCAAGAGCTAGATACGCAGTATTTT
clone size: NA; V gene: TRBV7-3; CDR3 length: 14; D gene: NA; J gene: TRBJ1-1; CDR3 protein: CASSLTGAGAEAFF; CDR3 DNA: TGTGCCAGCAGCCTCACCGGGGCTGGGGCTGAAGCTTTCTTT
clone size: NA; V gene: TRBV28; CDR3 length: 14; D gene: TRBD1; J gene: TRBJ2-7; CDR3 protein: CASTTTGSSYEQYF; CDR3 DNA: TGTGCCAGCACTACGACAGGGAGCTCCTACGAGCAGTACTTC
clone size: NA; V gene: TRBV9; CDR3 length: 13; D gene: NA; J gene: TRBJ2-2; CDR3 protein: CASSVGTVGELFF; CDR3 DNA: TGTGCCAGCAGCGTAGGGACAGTTGGGGAGCTGTTTTTT
clone size: NA; V gene: TRBV30; CDR3 length: 17; D gene: TRBD2; J gene: TRBJ2-1; CDR3 protein: CAWMGSLRREGRNEQFF; CDR3 DNA: TGTGCCTGGATGGGGTCGCTGAGGCGGGAGGGCCGCAATGAGCAGTTCTTC